This T cell receptor (beta chain) was captured in a study of CD8 T cells in ankylosing spondylitis. V gave up 3 bases and J gave up 2 bases, with 6 bases separating them. Germline-derived CDR1 and CDR2 are ENHRY and SYGVKD. The CDR3 runs 13 residues. Each CDR3 protein gets one entry after TCRdb re-called the 5' RACE reads with MiXCR. The top ten hold roughly a third of the sample, which has about 250,000 distinct CDR3 sequences, 18% seen once. V gene TRBV10-3 combines with J gene TRBJ2-3; the D is unclear. This sequence originates from a male donor with ankylosing spondylitis or in good health (not recorded which). The sequencing sample was made of blood, either unsorted or a sorted T cell fraction (not recorded which). CDR3 sequence: CAISDVDTDTQYF. The CDR3 DNA reads as TGTGCCATCAGTGATGTGGACACAGATACGCAGTATTTT.